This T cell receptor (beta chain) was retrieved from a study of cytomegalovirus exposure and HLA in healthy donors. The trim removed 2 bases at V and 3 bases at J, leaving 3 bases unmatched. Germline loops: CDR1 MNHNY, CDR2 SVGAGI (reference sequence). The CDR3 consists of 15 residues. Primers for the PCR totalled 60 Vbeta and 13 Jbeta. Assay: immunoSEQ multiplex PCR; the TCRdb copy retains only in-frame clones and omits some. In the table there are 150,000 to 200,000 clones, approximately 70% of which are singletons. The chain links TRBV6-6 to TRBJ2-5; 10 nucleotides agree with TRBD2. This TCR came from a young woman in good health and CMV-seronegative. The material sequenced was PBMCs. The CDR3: CASSYPLAGEETQYF. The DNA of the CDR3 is TGTGCCAGCAGTTACCCCCTAGCGGGGGAAGAGACCCAGTACTTC.